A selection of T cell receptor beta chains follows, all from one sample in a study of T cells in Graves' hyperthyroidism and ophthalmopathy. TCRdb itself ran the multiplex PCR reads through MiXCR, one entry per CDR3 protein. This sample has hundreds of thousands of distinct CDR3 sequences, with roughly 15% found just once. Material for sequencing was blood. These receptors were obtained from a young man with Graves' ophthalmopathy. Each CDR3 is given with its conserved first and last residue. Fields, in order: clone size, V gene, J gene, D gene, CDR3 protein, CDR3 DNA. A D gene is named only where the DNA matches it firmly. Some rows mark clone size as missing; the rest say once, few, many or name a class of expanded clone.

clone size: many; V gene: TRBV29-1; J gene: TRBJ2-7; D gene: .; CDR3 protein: CSAKGESSYEQYF; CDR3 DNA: TGCAGTGCTAAAGGCGAGAGCTCCTACGAGCAGTACTTC
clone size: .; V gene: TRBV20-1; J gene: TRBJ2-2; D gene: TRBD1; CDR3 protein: CSATDRRTGELFF; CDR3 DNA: TGCAGTGCTACGGACAGGCGCACCGGGGAGCTGTTTTTT
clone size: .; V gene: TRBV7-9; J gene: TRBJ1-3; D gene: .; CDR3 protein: CASSLRGDGNTIYF; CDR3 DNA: TGTGCCAGCAGCTTGAGGGGGGATGGAAACACCATATATTTT
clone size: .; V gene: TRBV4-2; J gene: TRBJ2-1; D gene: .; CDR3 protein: CASSQDHTNEQFF; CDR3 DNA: TGTGCCAGCAGCCAGGATCATACCAATGAGCAGTTCTTC
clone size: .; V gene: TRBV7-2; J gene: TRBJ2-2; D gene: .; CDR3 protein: CASSFSGAGGELFF; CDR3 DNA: TGTGCCAGCAGCTTCAGTGGGGCAGGCGGGGAGCTGTTTTTT
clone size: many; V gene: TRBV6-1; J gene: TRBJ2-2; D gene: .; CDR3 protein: CASSLTGASNTGELFF; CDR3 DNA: TGTGCCAGCAGTTTAACGGGGGCCTCGAACACCGGGGAGCTGTTTTTT
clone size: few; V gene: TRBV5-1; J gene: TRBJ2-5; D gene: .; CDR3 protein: CASKLSLGEETQYF; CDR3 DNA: TGCGCCAGCAAGCTGTCCTTGGGCGAGGAGACCCAGTACTTC
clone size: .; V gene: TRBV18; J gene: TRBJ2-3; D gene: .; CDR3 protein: CASSPLDRGVSADTQYF; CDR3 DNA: TGTGCCAGCTCACCACTAGATCGCGGGGTTAGCGCAGATACGCAGTATTTT
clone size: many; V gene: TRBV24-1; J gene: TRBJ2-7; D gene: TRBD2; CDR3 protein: CATSDWTSGGEQYF; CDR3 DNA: TGTGCCACCAGTGATTGGACTAGCGGGGGCGAGCAGTACTTC
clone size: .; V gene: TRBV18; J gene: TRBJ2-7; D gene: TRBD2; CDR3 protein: CASPLSEGTSEQYF; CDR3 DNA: TGTGCCAGCCCACTCTCGGAGGGGACTAGTGAGCAGTACTTC
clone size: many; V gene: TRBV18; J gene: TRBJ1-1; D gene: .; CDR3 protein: CASSPEQIYEAFF; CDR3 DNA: TGTGCCAGCTCACCGGAACAGATTTATGAAGCTTTCTTT
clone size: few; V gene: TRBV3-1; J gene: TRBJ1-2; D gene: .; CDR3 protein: CASSQASGYGYTF; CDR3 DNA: TGTGCCAGCAGCCAAGCAAGCGGGTATGGCTACACCTTC
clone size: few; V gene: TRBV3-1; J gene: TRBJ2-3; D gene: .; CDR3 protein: CASSAGTLGTDTQYF; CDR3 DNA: TGTGCCAGCAGCGCCGGGACACTGGGCACAGATACGCAGTATTTT
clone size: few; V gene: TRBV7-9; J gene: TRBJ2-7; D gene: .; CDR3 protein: CASSSKGVRAVYEQYF; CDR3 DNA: TGTGCCAGCAGCTCGAAGGGTGTCAGGGCTGTGTACGAGCAGTACTTC
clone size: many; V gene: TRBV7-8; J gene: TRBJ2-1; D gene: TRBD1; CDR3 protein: CASSVGQGRLNEQFF; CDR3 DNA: TGTGCCAGCAGCGTCGGACAGGGGCGACTGAATGAGCAGTTCTTC
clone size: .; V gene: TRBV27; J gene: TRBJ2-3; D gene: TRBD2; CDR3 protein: CASRRSGGAPDTQYF; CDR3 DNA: TGTGCCAGCAGGAGAAGCGGGGGGGCCCCAGATACGCAGTATTTT
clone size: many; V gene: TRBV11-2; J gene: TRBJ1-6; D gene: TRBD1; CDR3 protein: CASSLGQGPYSPLHF; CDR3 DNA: TGTGCCAGCAGTTTAGGACAGGGACCTTATTCACCCCTCCACTTT
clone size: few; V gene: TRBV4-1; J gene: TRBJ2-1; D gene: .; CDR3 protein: CASSQFRVANNEQFF; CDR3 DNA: TGCGCCAGCAGCCAGTTTAGAGTAGCGAACAATGAGCAGTTCTTC
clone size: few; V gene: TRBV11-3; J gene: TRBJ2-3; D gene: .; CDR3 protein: CASSLGAGSGDTQYF; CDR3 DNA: TGTGCCAGCAGCTTAGGGGCAGGATCCGGAGATACGCAGTATTTT
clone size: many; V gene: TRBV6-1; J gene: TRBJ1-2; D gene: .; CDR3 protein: CASSDAAAYGYTF; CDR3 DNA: TGTGCCAGCAGTGACGCGGCAGCCTATGGCTACACCTTC
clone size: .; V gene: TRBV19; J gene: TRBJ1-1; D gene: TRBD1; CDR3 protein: CASSLGQGSGTEAFF; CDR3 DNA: TGTGCCAGTAGTCTCGGACAGGGATCGGGCACTGAAGCTTTCTTT
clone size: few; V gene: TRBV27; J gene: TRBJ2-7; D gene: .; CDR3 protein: CASGRDPTYEQYF; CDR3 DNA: TGTGCCAGCGGGCGGGACCCCACCTACGAGCAGTACTTC
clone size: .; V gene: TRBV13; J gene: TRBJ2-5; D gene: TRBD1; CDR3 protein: CASSGGDRGSETQYF; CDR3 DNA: TGTGCCAGCAGCGGGGGGGACAGGGGGTCGGAGACCCAGTACTTC
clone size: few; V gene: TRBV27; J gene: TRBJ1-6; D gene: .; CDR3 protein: CASSRRAELLNSPLHF; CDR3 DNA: TGTGCCAGCAGTCGGAGGGCGGAACTGCTTAATTCACCCCTCCACTTT
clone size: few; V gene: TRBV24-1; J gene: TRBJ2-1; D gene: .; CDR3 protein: CATSDLGVSVNEQFF; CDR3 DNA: TGTGCCACCAGTGATTTGGGGGTAAGCGTCAATGAGCAGTTCTTC
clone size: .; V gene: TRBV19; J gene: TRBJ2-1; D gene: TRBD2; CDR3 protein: CASSIDSSGRWGNEQFF; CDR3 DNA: TGTGCCAGTAGTATAGATTCTAGCGGGAGATGGGGGAATGAGCAGTTCTTC
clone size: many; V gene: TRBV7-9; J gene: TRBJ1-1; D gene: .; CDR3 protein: CASSLVGLTEAFF; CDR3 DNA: TGTGCCAGCAGCTTAGTTGGACTAACTGAAGCTTTCTTT
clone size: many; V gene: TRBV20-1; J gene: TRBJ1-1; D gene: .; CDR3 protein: CSASMNTEAFF; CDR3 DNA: TGCAGTGCTTCGATGAACACTGAAGCTTTCTTT
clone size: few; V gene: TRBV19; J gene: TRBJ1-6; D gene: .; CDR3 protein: CATGSGGTHNSPLHF; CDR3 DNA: TGTGCCACTGGAAGTGGGGGGACTCATAATTCACCCCTCCACTTT
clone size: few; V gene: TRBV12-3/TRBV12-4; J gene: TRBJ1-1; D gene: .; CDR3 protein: CASTPGVITEAFF; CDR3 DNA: TGTGCCAGCACTCCAGGGGTCATCACTGAAGCTTTCTTT
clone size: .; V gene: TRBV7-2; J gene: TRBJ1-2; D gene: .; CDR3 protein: CASRGPGLGYTF; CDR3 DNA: TGTGCCAGCAGGGGCCCAGGCCTTGGCTACACCTTC
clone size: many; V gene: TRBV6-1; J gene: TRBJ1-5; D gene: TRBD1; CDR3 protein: CASRPGTGGSNQPQHF; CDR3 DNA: TGTGCCAGCAGGCCCGGGACAGGGGGTAGCAATCAGCCCCAGCATTTT
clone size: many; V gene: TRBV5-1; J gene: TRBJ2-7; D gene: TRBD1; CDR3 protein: CASSLLGQGVYEQYF; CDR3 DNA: TGCGCCAGCAGCTTATTGGGACAGGGGGTATACGAGCAGTACTTC
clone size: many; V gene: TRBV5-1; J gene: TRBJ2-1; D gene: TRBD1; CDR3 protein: CASSGPGTGGNEQFF; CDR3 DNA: TGCGCCAGCAGCGGGCCCGGGACAGGGGGCAATGAGCAGTTCTTC
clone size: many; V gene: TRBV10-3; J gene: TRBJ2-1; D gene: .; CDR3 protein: CATVKPLETYNEQFF; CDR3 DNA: TGTGCCACCGTGAAACCCCTCGAGACCTACAATGAGCAGTTCTTC
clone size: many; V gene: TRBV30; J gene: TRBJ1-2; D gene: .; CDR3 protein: CAWSPRWGSSANYGYTF; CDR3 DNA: TGTGCCTGGAGCCCTCGTTGGGGGAGCTCAGCTAACTATGGCTACACCTTC
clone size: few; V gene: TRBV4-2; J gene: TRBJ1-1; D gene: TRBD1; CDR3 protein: CASSQDNGQAAFF; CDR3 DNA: TGTGCCAGCAGCCAAGATAACGGACAGGCAGCTTTCTTT
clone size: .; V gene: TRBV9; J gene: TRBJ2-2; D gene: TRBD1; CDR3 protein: CASSASTGPGTGELFF; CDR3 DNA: TGTGCCAGCAGCGCATCGACAGGGCCGGGCACCGGGGAGCTGTTTTTT
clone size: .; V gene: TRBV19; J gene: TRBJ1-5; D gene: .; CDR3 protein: CASTPDGYSNQPQHF; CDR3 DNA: TGTGCCAGTACCCCAGACGGTTATAGCAATCAGCCCCAGCATTTT
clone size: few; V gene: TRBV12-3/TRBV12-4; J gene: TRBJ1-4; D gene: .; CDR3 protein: CASTRTREKLFF; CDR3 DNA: TGTGCCAGCACCCGGACGAGAGAAAAACTGTTTTTT
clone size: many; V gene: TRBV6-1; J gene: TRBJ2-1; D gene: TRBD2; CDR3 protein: CASRQAPAGVYNEQFF; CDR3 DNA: TGTGCCAGCAGGCAGGCCCCAGCGGGAGTCTACAATGAGCAGTTCTTC
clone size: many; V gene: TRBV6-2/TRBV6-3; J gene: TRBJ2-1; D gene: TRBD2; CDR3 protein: CASRTYGTSGPGEQFF; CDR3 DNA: TGTGCCAGCAGAACATATGGGACTAGCGGTCCTGGTGAGCAGTTCTTC
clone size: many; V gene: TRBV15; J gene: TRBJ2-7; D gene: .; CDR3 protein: CATSRETVSYEQYF; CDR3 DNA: TGTGCCACCAGCAGGGAGACAGTTTCCTACGAGCAGTACTTC
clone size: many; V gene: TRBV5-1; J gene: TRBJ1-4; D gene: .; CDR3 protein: CASSFTGNEKLFF; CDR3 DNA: TGCGCCAGCAGCTTTACAGGAAATGAAAAACTGTTTTTT
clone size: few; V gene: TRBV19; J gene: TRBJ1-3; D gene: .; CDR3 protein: CASRPNLVRGNTIYF; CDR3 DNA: TGTGCCAGTAGACCCAACCTCGTCCGCGGAAACACCATATATTTT
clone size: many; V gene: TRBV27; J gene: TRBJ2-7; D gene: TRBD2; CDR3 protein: CASSSAAGGFYEQYF; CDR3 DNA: TGTGCCAGCAGTTCAGCGGCGGGAGGATTTTACGAGCAGTACTTC
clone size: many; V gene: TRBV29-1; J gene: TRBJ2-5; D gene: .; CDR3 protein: CSVSGRLPRIETQYF; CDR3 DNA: TGCAGCGTTTCTGGTCGACTACCTCGTATCGAGACCCAGTACTTC
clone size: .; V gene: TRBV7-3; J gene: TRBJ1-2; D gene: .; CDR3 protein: CASSRGQKYGYTF; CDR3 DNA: TGTGCCAGCAGCCGGGGGCAGAAATATGGCTACACCTTC
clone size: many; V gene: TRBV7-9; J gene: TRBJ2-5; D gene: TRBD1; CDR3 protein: CASSSQGASETQYF; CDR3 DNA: TGTGCCAGCAGCTCTCAGGGGGCCTCGGAGACCCAGTACTTC
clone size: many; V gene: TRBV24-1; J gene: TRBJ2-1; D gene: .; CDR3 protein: CATSDLRGSLSGPSSYNEQFF; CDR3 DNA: TGTGCCACCAGTGATTTGCGCGGGTCTCTAAGCGGCCCATCCTCCTACAATGAGCAGTTCTTC
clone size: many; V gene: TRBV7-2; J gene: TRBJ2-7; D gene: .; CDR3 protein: CASSFSTRDQYYEQYF; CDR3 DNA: TGTGCCAGCAGCTTTTCTACCCGGGACCAGTACTACGAGCAGTACTTC
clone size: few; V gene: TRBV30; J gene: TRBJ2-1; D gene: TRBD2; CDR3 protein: CAWSVGLAGYNEQFF; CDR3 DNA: TGTGCCTGGAGTGTCGGACTAGCGGGTTACAATGAGCAGTTCTTC
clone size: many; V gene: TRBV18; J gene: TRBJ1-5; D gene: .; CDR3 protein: CASSLLGGDQPQHF; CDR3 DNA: TGTGCCAGCTCACTACTGGGGGGGGACCAGCCCCAGCATTTT
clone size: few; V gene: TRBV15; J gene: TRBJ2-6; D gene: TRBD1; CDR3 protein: CATSRDSDRTSSGANVLTF; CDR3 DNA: TGTGCCACCAGCAGAGACTCGGACAGGACAAGCTCTGGGGCCAACGTCCTGACTTTC
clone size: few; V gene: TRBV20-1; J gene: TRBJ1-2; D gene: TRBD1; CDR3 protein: CSAPYRGQSYGYTF; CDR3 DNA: TGCAGTGCCCCTTACAGGGGCCAAAGCTATGGCTACACCTTC